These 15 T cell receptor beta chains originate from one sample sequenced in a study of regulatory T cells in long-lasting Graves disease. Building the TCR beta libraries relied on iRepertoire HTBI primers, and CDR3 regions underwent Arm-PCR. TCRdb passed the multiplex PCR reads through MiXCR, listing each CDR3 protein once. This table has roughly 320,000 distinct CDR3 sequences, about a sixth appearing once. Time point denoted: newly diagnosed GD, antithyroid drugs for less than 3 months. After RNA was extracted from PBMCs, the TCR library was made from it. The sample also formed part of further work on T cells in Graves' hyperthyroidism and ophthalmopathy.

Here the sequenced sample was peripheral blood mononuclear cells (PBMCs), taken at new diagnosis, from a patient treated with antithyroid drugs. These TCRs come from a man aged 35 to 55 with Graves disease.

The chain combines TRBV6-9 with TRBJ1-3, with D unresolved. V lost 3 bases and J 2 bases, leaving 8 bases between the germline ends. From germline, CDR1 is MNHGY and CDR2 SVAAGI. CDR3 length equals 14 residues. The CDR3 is CASSYRTAGNTIYF. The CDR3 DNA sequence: TGTGCCAGCAGTTACCGGACCGCTGGAAACACCATATATTTT.

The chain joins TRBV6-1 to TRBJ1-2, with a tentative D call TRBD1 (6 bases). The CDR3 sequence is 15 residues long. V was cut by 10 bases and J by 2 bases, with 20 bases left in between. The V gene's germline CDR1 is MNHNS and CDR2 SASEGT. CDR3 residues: CAIRPTGLINYGYTF. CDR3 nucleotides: TGTGCCATCAGACCGACAGGACTCATCAACTATGGCTACACCTTC.

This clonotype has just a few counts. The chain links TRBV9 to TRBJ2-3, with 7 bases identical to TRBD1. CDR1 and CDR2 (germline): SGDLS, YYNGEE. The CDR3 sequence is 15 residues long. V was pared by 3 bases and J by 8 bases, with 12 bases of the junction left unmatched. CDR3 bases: TGTGCCAGCAGCGCGGGACAGACAAGCTTAATTACGCAGTATTTT. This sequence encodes CASSAGQTSLITQYF.

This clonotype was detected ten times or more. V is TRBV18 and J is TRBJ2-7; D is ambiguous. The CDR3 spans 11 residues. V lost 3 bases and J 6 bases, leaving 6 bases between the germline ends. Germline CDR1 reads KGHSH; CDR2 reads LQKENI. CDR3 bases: TGTGCCAGCTCACCTCCGGGCGAGCAGTACTTC. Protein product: CASSPPGEQYF.

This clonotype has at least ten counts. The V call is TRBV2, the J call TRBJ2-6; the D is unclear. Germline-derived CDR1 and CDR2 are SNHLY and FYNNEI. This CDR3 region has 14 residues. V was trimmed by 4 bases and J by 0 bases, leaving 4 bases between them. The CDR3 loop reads CASSARSGANVLTF. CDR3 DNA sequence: TGTGCCAGCAGTGCCCGCTCTGGGGCCAACGTCCTGACTTTC.

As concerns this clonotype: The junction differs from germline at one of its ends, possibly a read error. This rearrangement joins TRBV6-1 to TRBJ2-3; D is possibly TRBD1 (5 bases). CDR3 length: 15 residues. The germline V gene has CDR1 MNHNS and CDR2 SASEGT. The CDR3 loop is CAGSSEQVGTDTQYF. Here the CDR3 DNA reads TGTGCCGGCAGCTCTGAACAGGTGGGCACAGATACGCAGTATTTT.

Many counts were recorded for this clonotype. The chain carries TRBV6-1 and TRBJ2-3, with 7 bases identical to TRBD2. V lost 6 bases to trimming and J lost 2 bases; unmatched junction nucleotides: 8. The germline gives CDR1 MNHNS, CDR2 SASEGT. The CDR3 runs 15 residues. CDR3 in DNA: TGTGCCAGCAGCGGGACGGGGGGACTCACAGATACGCAGTATTTT. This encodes CASSGTGGLTDTQYF.

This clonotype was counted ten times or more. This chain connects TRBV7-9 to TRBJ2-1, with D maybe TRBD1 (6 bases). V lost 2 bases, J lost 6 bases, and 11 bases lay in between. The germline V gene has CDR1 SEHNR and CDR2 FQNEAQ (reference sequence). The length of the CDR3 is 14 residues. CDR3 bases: TGTGCCAGCAGCTTATCAGCGACAGGCAATGAGCAGTTCTTC. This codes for CASSLSATGNEQFF.

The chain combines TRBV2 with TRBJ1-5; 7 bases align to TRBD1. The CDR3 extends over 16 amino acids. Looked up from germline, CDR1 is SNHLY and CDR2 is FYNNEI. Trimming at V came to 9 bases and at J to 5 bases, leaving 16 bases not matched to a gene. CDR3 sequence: CASGETGTVGDQPQHF. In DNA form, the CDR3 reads TGTGCCAGTGGTGAGACCGGGACAGTGGGAGATCAGCCCCAGCATTTT.

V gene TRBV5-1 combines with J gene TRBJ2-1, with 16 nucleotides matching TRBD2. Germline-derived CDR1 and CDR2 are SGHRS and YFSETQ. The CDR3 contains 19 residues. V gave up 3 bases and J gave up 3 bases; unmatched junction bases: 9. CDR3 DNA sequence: TGCGCCAGCAGCTATTGGGGACTAGCGGGGGGGCGGGTCTACAATGAGCAGTTCTTC. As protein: CASSYWGLAGGRVYNEQFF.

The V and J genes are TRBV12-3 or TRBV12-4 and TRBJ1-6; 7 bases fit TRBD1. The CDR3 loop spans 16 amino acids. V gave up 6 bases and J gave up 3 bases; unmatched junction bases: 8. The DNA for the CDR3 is TGTGCCAGCAGCCCCACAGGGGACGTCTATAATTCACCCCTCCACTTT. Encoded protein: CASSPTGDVYNSPLHF.

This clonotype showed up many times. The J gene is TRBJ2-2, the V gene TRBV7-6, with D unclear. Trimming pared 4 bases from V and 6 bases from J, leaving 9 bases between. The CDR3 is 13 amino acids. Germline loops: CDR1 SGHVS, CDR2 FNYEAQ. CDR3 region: CASSSRVAGELFF. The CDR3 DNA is TGTGCCAGCAGCTCAAGGGTGGCCGGGGAGCTGTTTTTT.

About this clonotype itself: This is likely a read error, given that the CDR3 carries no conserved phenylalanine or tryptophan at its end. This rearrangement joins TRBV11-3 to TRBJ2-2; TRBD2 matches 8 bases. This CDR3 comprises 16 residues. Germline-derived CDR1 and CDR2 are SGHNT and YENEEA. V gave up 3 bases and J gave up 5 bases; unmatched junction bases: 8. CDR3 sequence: CASSFLRGEETGELFL. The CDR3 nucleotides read TGTGCCAGCAGCTTCTTGCGGGGGGAAGAGACCGGGGAGCTGTTTCTT.

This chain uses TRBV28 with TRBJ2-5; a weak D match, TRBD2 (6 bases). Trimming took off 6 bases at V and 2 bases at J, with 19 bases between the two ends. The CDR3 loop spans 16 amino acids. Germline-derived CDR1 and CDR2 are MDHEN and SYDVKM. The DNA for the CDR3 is TGTGCCAGCAGCCGAACGGGGACGGGAGAACAAGAGACCCAGTACTTC. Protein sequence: CASSRTGTGEQETQYF.

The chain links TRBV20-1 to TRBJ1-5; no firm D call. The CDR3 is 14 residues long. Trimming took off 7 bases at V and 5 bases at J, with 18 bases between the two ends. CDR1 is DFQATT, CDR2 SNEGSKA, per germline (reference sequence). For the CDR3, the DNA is TGCAGTGGGGCCCCCGGGAAGGGTTATCAGCCCCAGCATTTT. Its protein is CSGAPGKGYQPQHF.